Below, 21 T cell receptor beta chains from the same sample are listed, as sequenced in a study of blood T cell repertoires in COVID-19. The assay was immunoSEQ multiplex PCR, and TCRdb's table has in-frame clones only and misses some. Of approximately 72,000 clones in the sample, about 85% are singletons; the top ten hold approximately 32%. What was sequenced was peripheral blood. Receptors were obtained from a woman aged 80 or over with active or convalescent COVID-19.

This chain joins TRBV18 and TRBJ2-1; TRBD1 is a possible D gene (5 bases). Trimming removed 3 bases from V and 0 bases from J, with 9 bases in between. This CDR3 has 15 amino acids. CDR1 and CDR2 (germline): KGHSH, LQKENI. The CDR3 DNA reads TGTGCCAGCTCACCGGCAGGGCACTCCTACAATGAGCAGTTCTTC. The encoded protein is CASSPAGHSYNEQFF.

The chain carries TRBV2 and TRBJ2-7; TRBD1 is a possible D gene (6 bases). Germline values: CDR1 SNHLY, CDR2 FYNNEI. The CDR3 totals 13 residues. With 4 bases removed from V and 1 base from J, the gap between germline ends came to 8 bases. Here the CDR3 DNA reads TGTGCCAGCAGTGGAGGACAGTCCTACGAGCAGTACTTC. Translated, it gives CASSGGQSYEQYF. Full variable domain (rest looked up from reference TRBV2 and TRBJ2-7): EPEVTQTPSHQVTQMGQEVILRCVPISNHLYFYWYRQILGQKVEFLVSFYNNEISEKSEIFDDQFSVERPDGSNFTLKIRSTKLEDSAMYFCASSGGQSYEQYFGPGTRLTVT.

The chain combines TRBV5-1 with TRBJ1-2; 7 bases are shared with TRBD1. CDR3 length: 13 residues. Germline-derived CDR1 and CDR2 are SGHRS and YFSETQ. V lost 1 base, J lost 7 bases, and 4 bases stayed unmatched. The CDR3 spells CASSLPDRAGYTF. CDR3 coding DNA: TGCGCCAGCAGCTTGCCCGACAGGGCTGGCTACACCTTC.

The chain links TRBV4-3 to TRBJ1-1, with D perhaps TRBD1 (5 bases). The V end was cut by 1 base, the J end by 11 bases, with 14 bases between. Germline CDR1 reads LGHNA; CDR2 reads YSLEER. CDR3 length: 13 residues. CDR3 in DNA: TGCGCCAGCAGCCAAGGATGGGGGGGTGAGGCTTTCTTT. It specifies CASSQGWGGEAFF.

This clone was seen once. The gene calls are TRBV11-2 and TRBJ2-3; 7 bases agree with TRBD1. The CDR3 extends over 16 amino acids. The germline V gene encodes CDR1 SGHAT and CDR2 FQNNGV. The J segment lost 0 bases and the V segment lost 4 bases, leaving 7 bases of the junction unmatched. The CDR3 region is CASSYQTGHSTDTQYF. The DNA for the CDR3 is TGTGCCAGCAGCTACCAGACAGGGCACAGCACAGATACGCAGTATTTT.

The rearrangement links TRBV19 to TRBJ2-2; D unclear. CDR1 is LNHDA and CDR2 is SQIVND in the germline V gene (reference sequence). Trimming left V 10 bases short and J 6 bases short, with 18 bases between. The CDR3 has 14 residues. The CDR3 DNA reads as TGTGCCATGAGACCCAGCGATACGGCCGGGGAGCTGTTTTTT. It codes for CAMRPSDTAGELFF.

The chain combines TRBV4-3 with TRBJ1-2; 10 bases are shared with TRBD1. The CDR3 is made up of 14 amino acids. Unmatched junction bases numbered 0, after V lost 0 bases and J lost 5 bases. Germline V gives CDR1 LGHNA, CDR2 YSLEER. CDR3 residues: CASSQEGQGYGYTF. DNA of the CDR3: TGCGCCAGCAGCCAAGAGGGACAGGGGTATGGCTACACCTTC.

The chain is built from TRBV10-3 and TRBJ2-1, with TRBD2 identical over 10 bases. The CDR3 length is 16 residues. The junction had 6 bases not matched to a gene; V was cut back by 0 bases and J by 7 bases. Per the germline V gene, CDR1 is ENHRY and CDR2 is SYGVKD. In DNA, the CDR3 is TGTGCCATCAGTGAGTCTGGGGGACTAGCGACGAATGAGCAGTTCTTC. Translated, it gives CAISESGGLATNEQFF.

The CDR3 bases are TGTGCCAGCAGCTTGGACAGGTTTAATTCACCCCTCCACTTT. This sequence encodes CASSLDRFNSPLHF. The chain couples TRBV5-6 to TRBJ1-6, with D perhaps TRBD1 (5 bases). Germline CDR1 SGHDT, CDR2 YYEEEE. The V end was cut by 0 bases, the J end by 6 bases, with 7 bases between. The CDR3 spans 14 residues.

The CDR3 nucleotides read TGTGCCAGCACCCCGAGGACAGGGGGAGGTTCACCCCTCCACTTT. This gives the protein CASTPRTGGGSPLHF. The chain links TRBV5-5 to TRBJ1-6; 10 nucleotides align to TRBD1. CDR3 length: 15 residues. V was pared by 6 bases and J by 9 bases, with 9 bases of the junction left unmatched. Germline V lookup: CDR1 SGHKS, CDR2 YYEKEE (reference sequence).

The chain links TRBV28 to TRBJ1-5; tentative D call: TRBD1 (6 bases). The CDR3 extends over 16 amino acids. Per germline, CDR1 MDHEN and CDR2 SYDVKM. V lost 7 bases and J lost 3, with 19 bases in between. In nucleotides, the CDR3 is TGTGCCAGCACCAAAACCGCAGGGGTGGTCAATCAGCCCCAGCATTTT. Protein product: CASTKTAGVVNQPQHF.

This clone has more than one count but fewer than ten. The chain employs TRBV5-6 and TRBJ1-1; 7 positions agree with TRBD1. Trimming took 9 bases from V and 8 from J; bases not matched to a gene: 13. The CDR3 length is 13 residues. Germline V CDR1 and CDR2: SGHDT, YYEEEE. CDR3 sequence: CATKTNTRGEAFF. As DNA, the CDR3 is TGTGCCACCAAGACCAATACCAGGGGGGAAGCTTTCTTT.

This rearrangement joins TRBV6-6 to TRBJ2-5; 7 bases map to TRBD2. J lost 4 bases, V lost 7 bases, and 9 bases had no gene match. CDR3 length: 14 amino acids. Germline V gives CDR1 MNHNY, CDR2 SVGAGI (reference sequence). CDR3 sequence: CASTTTSKVETQYF. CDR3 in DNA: TGTGCCAGCACCACGACTAGCAAGGTAGAGACCCAGTACTTC.

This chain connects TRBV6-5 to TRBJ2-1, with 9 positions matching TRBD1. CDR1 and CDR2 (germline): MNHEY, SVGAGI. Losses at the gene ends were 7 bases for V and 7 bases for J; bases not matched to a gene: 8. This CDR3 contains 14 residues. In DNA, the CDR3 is TGTGCCAGCAACTACAGGGGGCAGTTGAATGAGCAGTTCTTC. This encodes CASNYRGQLNEQFF.

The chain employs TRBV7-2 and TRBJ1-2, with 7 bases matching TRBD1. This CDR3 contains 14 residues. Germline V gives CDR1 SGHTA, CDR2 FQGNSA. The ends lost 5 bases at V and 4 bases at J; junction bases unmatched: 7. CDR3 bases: TGTGCCAGCAGCCCAGGGACAGTGCTCTATGGCTACACCTTC. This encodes CASSPGTVLYGYTF.

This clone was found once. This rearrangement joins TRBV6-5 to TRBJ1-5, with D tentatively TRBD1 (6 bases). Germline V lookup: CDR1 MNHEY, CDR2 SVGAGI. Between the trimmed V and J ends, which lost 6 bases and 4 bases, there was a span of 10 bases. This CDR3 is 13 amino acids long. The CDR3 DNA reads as TGTGCCAGCAGATCGGACAGAAATCAGCCCCAGCATTTT. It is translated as CASRSDRNQPQHF.

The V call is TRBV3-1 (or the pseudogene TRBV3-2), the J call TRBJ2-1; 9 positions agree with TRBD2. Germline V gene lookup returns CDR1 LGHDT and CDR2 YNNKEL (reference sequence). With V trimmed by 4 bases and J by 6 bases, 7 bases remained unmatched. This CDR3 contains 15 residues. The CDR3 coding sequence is TGTGCCAGCAGCCCGGGCGGGGGGGATCTCAATGAGCAGTTCTTC. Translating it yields CASSPGGGDLNEQFF.

In nucleotides, the CDR3 is TGCGCCAGCAGTGAGACAGCACACTCTGGAAACACCATATATTTT. Its translation: CASSETAHSGNTIYF. This rearrangement joins TRBV5-1 to TRBJ1-3, with D tentatively TRBD1 (5 bases). The CDR3 length is 15 residues. V lost 5 bases and J lost 0, with 12 bases in between. CDR1 SGHRS and CDR2 YFSETQ come from the germline V gene.

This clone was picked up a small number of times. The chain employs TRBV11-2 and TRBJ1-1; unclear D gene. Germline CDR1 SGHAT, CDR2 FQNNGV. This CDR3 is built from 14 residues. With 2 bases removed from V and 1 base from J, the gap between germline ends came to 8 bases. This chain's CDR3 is CASSLNPENTEAFF. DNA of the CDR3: TGTGCCAGCAGCTTAAACCCAGAGAACACTGAAGCTTTCTTT.

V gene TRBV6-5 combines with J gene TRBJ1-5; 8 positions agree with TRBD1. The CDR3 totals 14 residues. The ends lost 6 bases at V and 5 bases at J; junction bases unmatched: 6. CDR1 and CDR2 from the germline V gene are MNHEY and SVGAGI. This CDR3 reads CASSRDRGDQPQHF. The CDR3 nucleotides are TGTGCCAGCAGCCGTGACAGGGGAGATCAGCCCCAGCATTTT.

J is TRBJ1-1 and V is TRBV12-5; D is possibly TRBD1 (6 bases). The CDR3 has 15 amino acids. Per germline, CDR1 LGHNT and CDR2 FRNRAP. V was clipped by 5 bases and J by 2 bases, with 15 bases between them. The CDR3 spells CASGQTPGTNTEAFF. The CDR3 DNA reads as TGTGCTAGTGGTCAGACCCCAGGGACAAACACTGAAGCTTTCTTT.